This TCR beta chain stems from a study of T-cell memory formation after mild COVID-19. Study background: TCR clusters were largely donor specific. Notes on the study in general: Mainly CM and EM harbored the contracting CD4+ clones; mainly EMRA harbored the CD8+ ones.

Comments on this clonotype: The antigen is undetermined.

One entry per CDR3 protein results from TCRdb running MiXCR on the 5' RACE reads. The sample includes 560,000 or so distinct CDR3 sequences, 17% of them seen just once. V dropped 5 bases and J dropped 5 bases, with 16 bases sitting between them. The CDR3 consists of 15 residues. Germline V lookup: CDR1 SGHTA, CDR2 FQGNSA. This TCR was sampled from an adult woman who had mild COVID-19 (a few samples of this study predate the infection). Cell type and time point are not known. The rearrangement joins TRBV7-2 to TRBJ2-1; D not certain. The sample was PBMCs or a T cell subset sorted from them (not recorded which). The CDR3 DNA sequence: TGTGCCAGCAGCCCCCAAGGTACCGCCCACAATGAGCAGTTCTTC. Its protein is CASSPQGTAHNEQFF. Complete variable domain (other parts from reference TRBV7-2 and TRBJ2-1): GAGVSQSPSNKVTEKGKDVELRCDPISGHTALYWYRQSLGQGLEFLIYFQGNSAPDKSGLPSDRFSAERTGGSVSTLTIQRTQQEDSAVYLCASSPQGTAHNEQFFGPGTRLTVL.